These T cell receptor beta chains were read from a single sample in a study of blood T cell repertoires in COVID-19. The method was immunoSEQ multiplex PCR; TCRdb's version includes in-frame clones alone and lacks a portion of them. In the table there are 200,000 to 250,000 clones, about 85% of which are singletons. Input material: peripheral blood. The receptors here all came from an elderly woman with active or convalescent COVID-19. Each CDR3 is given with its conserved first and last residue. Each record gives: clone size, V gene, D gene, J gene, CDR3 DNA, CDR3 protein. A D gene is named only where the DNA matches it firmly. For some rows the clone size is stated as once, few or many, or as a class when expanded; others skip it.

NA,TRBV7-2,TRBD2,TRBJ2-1,TGTGCCAGCAGCATTAGCGGGGGGACCTACAATGAGCAGTTCTTC,CASSISGGTYNEQFF
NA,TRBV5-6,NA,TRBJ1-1,TGTGCCAGCAGCGTCGGTAGGGGGGGCCAAAAGAGGCATGCTTTCTTT,CASSVGRGGQKRHAFF
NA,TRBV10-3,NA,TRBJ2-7,TGTGCCATCAGTGAATCTCGCGCCCCCGACGAGCAGTACTTC,CAISESRAPDEQYF
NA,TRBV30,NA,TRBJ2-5,TGTGCCTGGAGTGTACTAGGACTACAAGAGACCCAGTACTTC,CAWSVLGLQETQYF
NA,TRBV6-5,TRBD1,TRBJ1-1,TGTGCCAGCAGCGGACAGGGGATCGCTGAAGCTTTCTTT,CASSGQGIAEAFF
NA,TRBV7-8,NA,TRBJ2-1,TGTGCCAGCAGCCTCCCGTTCAATGAGCAGTTCTTC,CASSLPFNEQFF
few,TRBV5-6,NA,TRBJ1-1,TGTGCCAGCAGCTTTCGGTCTGACAGCAACACTGAAGCTTTCTTT,CASSFRSDSNTEAFF
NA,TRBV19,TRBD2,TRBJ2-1,TGTGCCAGTAGTATCAGGACTAGCGGGGTTTACAATGAGCAGTTCTTC,CASSIRTSGVYNEQFF
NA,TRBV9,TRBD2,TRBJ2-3,TGTGCCAGCAGCGTAGGTACTAGCGGGAAAGGGAGCACAGATACGCAGTATTTT,CASSVGTSGKGSTDTQYF
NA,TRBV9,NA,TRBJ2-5,TGTGCCAGCAGTAGACAGGTAGCCCAAGAGACCCAGTACTTC,CASSRQVAQETQYF
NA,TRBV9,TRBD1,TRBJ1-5,TGTGCCAGCAGCGTAGGAGGGGGCGGCAATCAGCCCCAGCATTTT,CASSVGGGGNQPQHF
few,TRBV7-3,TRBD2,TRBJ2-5,TGTGCCAGCAGCCCGACTAGCAGAGAGACCCAGTACTTC,CASSPTSRETQYF
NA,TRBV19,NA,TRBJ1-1,TGTGCCAGTAGTATAGGGCGGGGGACGAACACTGAAGCTTTCTTT,CASSIGRGTNTEAFF
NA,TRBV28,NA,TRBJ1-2,TGTGCCAGCAGTTTTACAGAAAGGGGTTACTATGGCTACACCTTC,CASSFTERGYYGYTF
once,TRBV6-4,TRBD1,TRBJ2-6,TGTGCCAGCAGTGAAAGGGACAGGGCTGGGGCCAACGTCCTGACTTTC,CASSERDRAGANVLTF
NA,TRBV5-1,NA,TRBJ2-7,TGCGCCAGCAGCTGGGCGACAGGGACTTCTGGCGAGCAGTACTTC,CASSWATGTSGEQYF
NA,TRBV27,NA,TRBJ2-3,TGTGCCAGCAGTTTAGGGCTTGGGGGGGCCTTTCTGGATACGCAGTATTTT,CASSLGLGGAFLDTQYF
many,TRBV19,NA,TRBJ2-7,TGTGCCAGTAGTCCCTACTTCGGTGCAGGTCGCGAGCAGTACTTC,CASSPYFGAGREQYF
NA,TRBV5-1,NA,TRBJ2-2,TGCGCCAGCAGCTTAGGAGGGGACACCGGGGAGCTGTTTTTT,CASSLGGDTGELFF
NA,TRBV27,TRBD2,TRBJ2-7,TGTGCCAGCAGTCGACTAGCGGGGCGGTCCTACGAGCAGTACTTC,CASSRLAGRSYEQYF
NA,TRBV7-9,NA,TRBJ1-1,TGTGCCAGCAGCTTCGGGACTATGAACACTGAAGCTTTCTTT,CASSFGTMNTEAFF
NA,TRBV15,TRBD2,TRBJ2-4,TGTGCCACCAGCAGAGATCGCGGTAGCGGGGAGCTAGCCAAAAACATTCAGTACTTC,CATSRDRGSGELAKNIQYF
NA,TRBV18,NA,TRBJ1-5,TGTGCCAGCTCACCATATGGCAATCAGCCCCAGCATTTT,CASSPYGNQPQHF
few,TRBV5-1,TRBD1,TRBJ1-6,TGCGCCAGCAGCTTGGATAGACAGGGGAATTCACCCCTCCACTTT,CASSLDRQGNSPLHF
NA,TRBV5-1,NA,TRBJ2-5,TGCGCCAGCAGCTTAACTAGCACTGAGACCCAGTACTTC,CASSLTSTETQYF
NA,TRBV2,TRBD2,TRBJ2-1,TGTGCCAGCAGTCTAGCGGGAGGTAACTACAATGAGCAGTTCTTC,CASSLAGGNYNEQFF
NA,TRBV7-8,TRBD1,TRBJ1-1,TGTGCCAGCATCCTGGGAGGTGGACAGGGCGCTGAAGCTTTCTTT,CASILGGGQGAEAFF
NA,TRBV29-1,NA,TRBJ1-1,TGCAGCGTTGGCGTATACACTGAAGCTTTCTTT,CSVGVYTEAFF
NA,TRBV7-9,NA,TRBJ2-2,TGTGCCAGCAGCTGGGGGGACCGACCCACCGGGGAGCTGTTTTTT,CASSWGDRPTGELFF
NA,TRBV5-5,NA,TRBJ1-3,TGTGCCAGCAGCTTGGCCGGAGCCCCACCAGGAAACACCATATATTTT,CASSLAGAPPGNTIYF
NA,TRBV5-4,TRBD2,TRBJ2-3,TGTGCCAGCAGCTTGGACTTTAGCGGGGGCACAGATACGCAGTATTTT,CASSLDFSGGTDTQYF
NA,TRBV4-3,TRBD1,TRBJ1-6,TGCGCCAGCAGCCAAGACGAGGGGACAGGGGCCCTCCACTTT,CASSQDEGTGALHF
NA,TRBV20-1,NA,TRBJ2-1,TGCAGTGCTAGTGCTAGCCCTACCTACAATGAGCAGTTCTTC,CSASASPTYNEQFF
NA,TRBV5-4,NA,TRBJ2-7,TGTGCCAGCAGCGCGGTAGGGCAGGGCCACGAGCAGTACTTC,CASSAVGQGHEQYF
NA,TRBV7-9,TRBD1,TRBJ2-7,TGTGCCAGCAGCCCACAGGGGGGACCCTACGAGCAGTACTTC,CASSPQGGPYEQYF
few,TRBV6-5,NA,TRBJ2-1,TGTGCCAGCAGTCGACAGAGCTCCTACAATGAGCAGTTCTTC,CASSRQSSYNEQFF
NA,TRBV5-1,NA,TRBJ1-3,TGCGCCAGCAGCCTAGGACAAGCTCCCTCTGGAAACACCATATATTTT,CASSLGQAPSGNTIYF
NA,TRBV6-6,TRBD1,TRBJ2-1,TGTGCCAGCAGTTACCCACCGGACAGGCGTAAGGATGAGCAGTTCTTC,CASSYPPDRRKDEQFF
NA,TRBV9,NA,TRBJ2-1,TGTGCCAGCAGCGTAGCAGGCTCGCTATACAATGAGCAGTTCTTC,CASSVAGSLYNEQFF
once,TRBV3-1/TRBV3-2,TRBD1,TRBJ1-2,TGTGCCAGCAGCCAGAAGGGACAGGGAGGGGGTGGCTACACCTTC,CASSQKGQGGGGYTF
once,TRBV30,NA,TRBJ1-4,TGTGCCTGGAGTGGGGGACGGACAGCTACTAATGAAAAACTGTTTTTT,CAWSGGRTATNEKLFF
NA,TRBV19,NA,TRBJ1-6,TGTGCCAGTAGTATTCAGACTCCGAGCTCCTATAATTCACCCCTCCACTTT,CASSIQTPSSYNSPLHF
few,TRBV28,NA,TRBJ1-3,TGTGCCAGCAGTCCTAGTAACACCATATATTTT,CASSPSNTIYF
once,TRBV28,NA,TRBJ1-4,TGTGCCAGCAGTATCGGGAACAGCCTCAAGTGGAAACTGTTTTTT,CASSIGNSLKWKLFF
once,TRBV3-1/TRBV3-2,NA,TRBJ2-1,TGTGCCAGCAGCCAAGTTCAAGGGGTAATAGCGCAGTTCTTC,CASSQVQGVIAQFF
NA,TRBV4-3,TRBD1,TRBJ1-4,TGCGCCAGCAGCCAAGAAGGGACAGGGGGGGAAAAACTGTTTTTT,CASSQEGTGGEKLFF
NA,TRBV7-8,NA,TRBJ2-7,TGTGCCAGCAGCTCTTCTTCTACGCCTACGAGCGAGCAGTACTTC,CASSSSSTPTSEQYF
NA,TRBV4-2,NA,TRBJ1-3,TGTGCCAGCAGTTCGTCCCTCTCGAGCTCTGGAAACACCATATATTTT,CASSSSLSSSGNTIYF
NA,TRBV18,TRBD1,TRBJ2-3,TGTGCCAGCTCACCGCTCGGACAGGGAACAGATACGCAGTATTTT,CASSPLGQGTDTQYF
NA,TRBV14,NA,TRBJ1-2,TGTGCCAGCAGCCAATTGGGCGGGAACTATGGCTACACCTTC,CASSQLGGNYGYTF
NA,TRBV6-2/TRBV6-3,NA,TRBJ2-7,TGTGCCAGCAGCCGTATAACCTACGAGCAGTACTTC,CASSRITYEQYF
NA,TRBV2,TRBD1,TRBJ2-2,TGTGCCAGCATGGTCAGGGGGCGAACGACCGGGGAGCTGTTTTTT,CASMVRGRTTGELFF
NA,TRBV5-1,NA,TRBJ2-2,TGCGCCAGCAGCTTAAAAGGAGGTGCGGAGCTGTTTTTT,CASSLKGGAELFF
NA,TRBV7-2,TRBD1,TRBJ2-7,TGTGCCAGCAGCCCGACGTCCGGGACAGGGGAGGAGCAGTACTTC,CASSPTSGTGEEQYF
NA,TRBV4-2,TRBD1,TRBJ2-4,TGTGCCAGCAGCCAAGGGACAGGCCCTGCCAAAAACATTCAGTACTTC,CASSQGTGPAKNIQYF